The 8 T cell receptor beta chains below all came from one sample that was sequenced in a study of response to subunit inactivated influenza vaccine (dated by TCRdb to the late 2010s). Library generation was performed with RT-PCR. Sequencing used an Illumina HiSeq 2500. The raw public data were reprocessed by TCRdb itself: fastp quality trimming at Q25, MiXCR clonotype calling, in-frame beta chains only. Merged by CDR3 protein, the rows form single entries marked with the most common genes and DNA. Here the sample has about 310,000 distinct CDR3 sequences; about 20% occur a single time. 10% of the sample is held by the ten biggest clonotypes. The sequenced sample was PBMCs from blood, obtained less than 22 months after vaccination. The receptors derive from a man aged 45 to 70 who received an inactivated influenza vaccine. Donor details come from another sample of the same person, matched by shared clones.

This clonotype has ten or more counts. The chain employs TRBV5-1 and TRBJ1-1, with D maybe TRBD1 (6 bases). The germline gives CDR1 SGHRS, CDR2 YFSETQ. V lost 0 bases and J lost 7, with 10 bases in between. The CDR3 covers 13 residues. CDR3 nucleotide sequence: TGCGCCAGCAGCTTGGAACAGGGTCATGAAGCTTTCTTT. Translated, it gives CASSLEQGHEAFF.

Many counts were recorded for this clonotype. The chain carries TRBV6-1 and TRBJ1-6; D is unresolved. The CDR3 spans 15 residues. V was clipped by 5 bases and J by 4 bases, with 12 bases between them. The V gene's germline CDR1 is MNHNS and CDR2 SASEGT. CDR3 nucleotide sequence: TGTGCCAGCAGTACCGGATCGATATATAATTCACCCCTCCACTTT. As protein: CASSTGSIYNSPLHF.

The table lists this clonotype with a few counts. The chain employs TRBV5-1 and TRBJ1-2; a weak D match, TRBD1 (6 bases). CDR3 size: 15 residues. Trimming removed 4 bases at V and 4 bases at J, with 17 bases between. The germline V gene encodes CDR1 SGHRS and CDR2 YFSETQ. Here the CDR3 DNA reads TGCGCCAGCAGCCAAAATACGGACAGTTTCTATGGCTACACCTTC. This gives the protein CASSQNTDSFYGYTF.

CDR3 in amino acids: CASSEGPEWINTGELFF. For the CDR3, the DNA is TGTGCCAGCAGTGAAGGTCCTGAGTGGATAAACACCGGGGAGCTGTTTTTT. The genes are TRBV2 and TRBJ2-2; D is unresolved. This CDR3 has 17 amino acids. V shed 1 base and J shed 2 bases, with 14 bases lying between them. Looked up from germline, CDR1 is SNHLY and CDR2 is FYNNEI.

The rearrangement links TRBV7-2 to TRBJ2-7; weak D call: TRBD2 (6 bases). The CDR3 is 15 amino acids. V lost 1 base and J lost 5, with 15 bases in between. Germline-derived CDR1 and CDR2 are SGHTA and FQGNSA. The CDR3 DNA sequence: TGTGCCAGCAGCTTAGGGTCGACTAGTGGAGACGAGCAGTACTTC. Protein: CASSLGSTSGDEQYF.

The chain has TRBV6-2 or TRBV6-3 and TRBJ2-7; 8 bases are shared with TRBD1. The V gene's germline CDR1 is MNHEY and CDR2 SVGEGT. The ends lost 0 bases at V and 3 bases at J; junction bases unmatched: 7. This CDR3 has 16 residues. The CDR3 DNA follows: TGTGCCAGCAGTTACTCGGGACAGGTCATGCGCTACGAGCAGTACTTC. Its protein is CASSYSGQVMRYEQYF.

This clonotype was seen at least ten times. This chain joins TRBV6-2 or TRBV6-3 and TRBJ1-4; no definite D call. Per germline, CDR1 MNHEY and CDR2 SVGEGT. This CDR3 comprises 13 residues. V lost 8 bases to trimming and J lost 1 base, with 8 bases between them. CDR3 region: CASGYRTNEKLFF. In DNA, the CDR3 is TGTGCCAGCGGGTACAGAACTAATGAAAAACTGTTTTTT.

This clonotype was counted at least ten times. The chain uses TRBV5-6 and TRBJ2-7, with D unclear. The CDR3 length is 12 residues. V shed 4 bases and J shed 5 bases, with 10 bases lying between them. Germline lookup yields CDR1 SGHDT and CDR2 YYEEEE. The DNA for the CDR3 is TGTGCCAGCAGCGGTGGGGTAAACGAGCAGTACTTC. Protein product: CASSGGVNEQYF.